What follows are 27 T cell receptor beta chains derived from one specimen sequenced in a study of CD4+ T cells in melanoma. Profiled with immunoSEQ multiplex PCR; TCRdb holds only in-frame clones, not every one. The table has 110,000 to 150,000 clones, around nine tenths seen once; the top ten hold approximately 1.4%. These receptors came from a human donor with melanoma.

The chain joins TRBV5-1 to TRBJ2-7; TRBD2 might be the D (6 bases). CDR1 is SGHRS and CDR2 is YFSETQ in the germline V gene. Trimming removed 4 bases from V and 4 bases from J, with 24 bases in between. The CDR3 runs to 17 residues. The CDR3 here is CASSRGTAEVLGYEQYF. The DNA for the CDR3 is TGCGCCAGCAGCCGGGGGACGGCAGAAGTTTTGGGGTACGAGCAGTACTTC.

V is TRBV7-2 and J is TRBJ1-1; perhaps TRBD1 as D (6 bases). The CDR3 covers 14 residues. The germline gives CDR1 SGHTA, CDR2 FQGNSA. V lost 2 bases and J 10 bases, leaving 17 bases between the germline ends. As DNA, the CDR3 is TGTGCCAGCAGCTTAATAGGCAGGGGACCATCAGCTTTCTTT. Translating it yields CASSLIGRGPSAFF.

The chain employs TRBV6-6 and TRBJ1-5; 8 positions match TRBD1. CDR1 and CDR2 from the germline V gene are MNHNY and SVGAGI (reference sequence). CDR3 length: 16 residues. J gave up 5 bases and V 0 bases, and 6 bases lay outside the gene matches. This CDR3 is CASSYSTGARYQPQHF. CDR3 coding DNA: TGTGCCAGCAGTTACTCGACAGGGGCTCGTTATCAGCCCCAGCATTTT.

The chain carries TRBV11-2 and TRBJ2-7, with 11 bases matching TRBD2. This CDR3 has 14 amino acids. Germline assignment: CDR1 SGHAT and CDR2 FQNNGV. Losses at the gene ends were 5 bases for V and 4 bases for J; bases not matched to a gene: 4. The CDR3 DNA reads as TGTGCCAGCAGCACGACTAGCGGGGTATACGAGCAGTACTTC. As protein: CASSTTSGVYEQYF.

The rearrangement links TRBV11-2 to TRBJ2-7; maybe TRBD2 (6 bases). The CDR3 loop spans 15 amino acids. V gave up 0 bases and J gave up 2 bases, with 11 bases separating them. The germline gives CDR1 SGHAT, CDR2 FQNNGV. CDR3 nucleotides: TGTGCCAGCAGCTTAGAGGTGGGGGGACCCTACGAGCAGTACTTC. Protein product: CASSLEVGGPYEQYF.

This chain joins TRBV30 and TRBJ1-1, with D unclear. CDR1 GTSNPN and CDR2 SVGIG come from the germline V gene (reference sequence). CDR3 length: 13 residues. V was clipped by 4 bases and J by 4 bases, with 13 bases between them. CDR3 coding DNA: TGTGCCTGGAAAAAAACTGGGATCACTGAAGCTTTCTTT. Its translation is CAWKKTGITEAFF.

The chain links TRBV5-1 to TRBJ2-3, with 8 bases fitting TRBD2. This CDR3 spans 17 amino acids. V shed 0 bases, J shed 2 bases, and the junction held 8 bases outside the gene matches. Germline V CDR1 and CDR2: SGHRS, YFSETQ. CDR3 nucleotides: TGCGCCAGCAGCTTGGTCCCAGCGGGGGCCTACACAGATACGCAGTATTTT. This translates into CASSLVPAGAYTDTQYF. Full variable domain (remainder filled in from reference TRBV5-1 and TRBJ2-3): KAGVTQTPRYLIKTRGQQVTLSCSPISGHRSVSWYQQTPGQGLQFLFEYFSETQRNKGNFPGRFSGRQFSNSRSEMNVSTLELGDSALYLCASSLVPAGAYTDTQYFGPGTRLTVL.

The chain is built from TRBV4-1 and TRBJ2-7; D may be TRBD2 (6 bases). The CDR3 runs 15 residues. Germline CDR1 is MGHRA and CDR2 is YSYEKL. The V gene lost 1 base and the J gene lost 2 bases, with 12 bases spanning the gap. CDR3 DNA: TGCGCCAGCAGCCAAGCCGGGACTTCAACCTACGAGCAGTACTTC. This sequence encodes CASSQAGTSTYEQYF.

This chain joins TRBV4-2 and TRBJ1-6; a possible D gene is TRBD1 (5 bases). Trimming removed 0 bases from V and 8 bases from J, with 11 bases in between. Per germline, CDR1 LGHNA and CDR2 YNFKEQ. CDR3 size: 15 residues. DNA of the CDR3: TGTGCCAGCAGCCAAGATCTTGACAGTTATTCACCCCTCCACTTT. Protein product: CASSQDLDSYSPLHF.

The CDR3 region has the DNA TGTGCCAGCAGTGAACCGGGACTAGCTAGCACAGATACGCAGTATTTT. This gives the protein CASSEPGLASTDTQYF. V is TRBV2 and J is TRBJ2-3, with 9 bases aligning to TRBD2. The CDR3 has 16 residues. V was clipped by 2 bases and J by 0 bases; unmatched bases: 3. The V gene's germline CDR1 is SNHLY and CDR2 FYNNEI.

The V call is TRBV7-6, the J call TRBJ2-7; 9 bases line up with TRBD2. The CDR3 loop spans 17 amino acids. The trim removed 5 bases at V and 4 bases at J, leaving 15 bases unmatched. CDR1 and CDR2 (germline): SGHVS, FNYEAQ. CDR3 sequence (DNA): TGTGCCAGCAGCCCAGATGTCGGGACTAGCATCCGATACGAGCAGTACTTC. Protein product: CASSPDVGTSIRYEQYF.

The rearrangement uses TRBV10-1 and TRBJ1-1; TRBD1 is a possible D gene (5 bases). This CDR3 is built from 17 residues. CDR1 and CDR2 from the germline V gene are WNHNN and SYGVQD (reference sequence). V was pared by 2 bases and J by 11 bases, with 27 bases between. The CDR3 spells CASSETPGRPAGGLAFF. CDR3 DNA: TGCGCCAGCAGTGAGACACCGGGACGACCTGCGGGGGGTTTGGCTTTCTTT.

In its sample, this clone was seen a few times. The chain joins TRBV30 to TRBJ1-2, with a tentative D call TRBD1 (6 bases). V was shortened by 5 bases and J by 7 bases, with 17 bases between the two germline ends. The CDR3 has 13 amino acids. Germline assignment: CDR1 GTSNPN and CDR2 SVGIG (reference sequence). The DNA of the CDR3 is TGTGCCTGGGGTAAGGCAGGGGTGCGTGGCTACACCTTC. Amino acid sequence: CAWGKAGVRGYTF.

The chain combines TRBV9 with TRBJ1-2; 9 positions agree with TRBD1. Unmatched junction bases numbered 11, after V lost 1 base and J lost 1 base. CDR1 and CDR2 from the germline V gene are SGDLS and YYNGEE. This CDR3 is 18 amino acids long. The CDR3 protein is CASSVHPLDRGGNYGYTF. The CDR3 DNA is TGTGCCAGCAGCGTACACCCGTTGGACAGGGGCGGTAACTATGGCTACACCTTC.

The chain couples TRBV5-1 to TRBJ1-1; no clear D gene. Germline CDR1 and CDR2: SGHRS and YFSETQ. Trimming pared 3 bases from V and 6 bases from J, leaving 12 bases between. This CDR3 spans 13 amino acids. The CDR3 protein is CASSWGTGAEAFF. The CDR3 nucleotides read TGCGCCAGCAGCTGGGGAACGGGAGCTGAAGCTTTCTTT.

This chain joins TRBV18 and TRBJ1-3; D may be TRBD1 (6 bases). The CDR3 is made up of 16 amino acids. With 3 bases removed from V and 4 bases from J, the gap between germline ends came to 16 bases. Looked up from germline, CDR1 is KGHSH and CDR2 is LQKENI. This CDR3 is CASSPIRQGLGNTIYF. Here the CDR3 DNA reads TGTGCCAGCTCACCGATAAGGCAGGGGCTCGGAAACACCATATATTTT.

The V and J genes are TRBV9 and TRBJ2-2; 12 bases are a match to TRBD2. With 3 bases clipped from V and 6 bases from J, the junction kept 9 bases outside the gene matches. The CDR3 consists of 17 residues. In germline, CDR1 is SGDLS, CDR2 YYNGEE. The CDR3 nucleotides are TGTGCCAGCAGCGCTAGCGGGGGGGCCAACGTGGCCGGGGAGCTGTTTTTT. Its translation: CASSASGGANVAGELFF.

The chain joins TRBV7-8 to TRBJ2-5, with a weak D call TRBD1 (6 bases). Germline lookup yields CDR1 SGHVS and CDR2 FQNEAQ. Trimming removed 2 bases at V and 6 bases at J, with 13 bases between. This CDR3 spans 14 amino acids. CDR3 protein: CASSLRLGAKTQYF. In nucleotides, the CDR3 is TGTGCCAGCAGCTTACGGTTGGGGGCCAAGACCCAGTACTTC.

This clone was seen just once. The chain couples TRBV7-8 to TRBJ1-6; D remains unclear. The V end was cut by 5 bases, the J end by 4 bases, with 15 bases between. Germline lookup yields CDR1 SGHVS and CDR2 FQNEAQ. The CDR3 length is 16 residues. The CDR3 bases are TGTGCCAGCAGCCCCCGGGGTCCGGGGTATAATTCACCCCTCCACTTT. Translating it yields CASSPRGPGYNSPLHF.

The table lists this clone with a count of one. The V call is TRBV6-5, the J call TRBJ1-2, with 9 bases identical to TRBD1. There are 15 residues in the CDR3. Germline V gene sequence: CDR1 MNHEY, CDR2 SVGAGI. The V segment lost 2 bases and the J segment 4 bases; nucleotides outside the gene matches: 5. CDR3 sequence reads: CASSYGGTGSYGYTF. The CDR3 nucleotides are TGTGCCAGCAGTTACGGCGGGACAGGGTCCTATGGCTACACCTTC.

The V call is TRBV4-1, the J call TRBJ2-7; D might be TRBD2 (6 bases). The germline V and J ends were trimmed by 4 bases and 3 bases, with 16 bases remaining between them. Germline V gene sequence: CDR1 MGHRA, CDR2 YSYEKL. CDR3 length: 15 amino acids. CDR3 sequence (DNA): TGCGCCAGCAGCCCATCCGCCGGGGGACGCTACGAGCAGTACTTC. This gives the protein CASSPSAGGRYEQYF.

V and J are TRBV4-2 and TRBJ1-1; TRBD1 might be the D (5 bases). V was trimmed by 3 bases and J by 2 bases, leaving 22 bases between them. CDR1 and CDR2 from the germline V gene are LGHNA and YNFKEQ. The CDR3 contains 18 residues. The CDR3 nucleotides read TGTGCCAGCAGCCACCTACCGGGGGGAAACAGACAAAACACTGAAGCTTTCTTT. Residues: CASSHLPGGNRQNTEAFF.

The chain carries TRBV6-5 and TRBJ1-1, with D perhaps matching TRBD1 (5 bases). The CDR3 loop spans 14 amino acids. Trimming shortened V by 5 bases and J by 4 bases, and 14 bases separated the two germline ends. Germline V gene lookup returns CDR1 MNHEY and CDR2 SVGAGI. The CDR3 loop is CASSGTWGGTEAFF. The CDR3 DNA reads TGTGCCAGCAGTGGGACGTGGGGAGGCACTGAAGCTTTCTTT.

The chain is built from TRBV7-6 and TRBJ2-7; possibly TRBD2 for D (6 bases). Looked up from germline, CDR1 is SGHVS and CDR2 is FNYEAQ. CDR3 length: 12 residues. Trimming shortened V by 4 bases and J by 6 bases, and 10 bases separated the two germline ends. CDR3 DNA sequence: TGTGCCAGCAGCTCTCGGGGGTCCGAGCAGTACTTC. Translation gives CASSSRGSEQYF.

The chain carries TRBV19 and TRBJ1-3, with TRBD1 as a possible D gene (5 bases). The germline V and J ends were trimmed by 9 bases and 4 bases, with 22 bases remaining between them. The CDR3 length is 16 residues. Germline assignment: CDR1 LNHDA and CDR2 SQIVND (reference sequence). This chain's CDR3 is CASKLTDQGLGNTIYF. In DNA form, the CDR3 reads TGTGCCAGCAAGTTAACCGACCAGGGTCTCGGAAACACCATATATTTT. Combining the CDR3 with reference TRBV19 and TRBJ1-3 gives the whole variable domain DGGITQSPKYLFRKEGQNVTLSCEQNLNHDAMYWYRQDPGQGLRLIYYSQIVNDFQKGDIAEGYSVSREKKESFPLTVTSAQKNPTAFYLCASKLTDQGLGNTIYFGEGSWLTVV.

The J gene is TRBJ2-5, the V gene TRBV9, with TRBD2 identical over 13 bases. Germline CDR1 SGDLS, CDR2 YYNGEE. V shed 1 base, J shed 2 bases, and the junction held 5 bases outside the gene matches. This CDR3 contains 17 residues. CDR3 coding DNA: TGTGCCAGCAGCGTAAGGGGACTAGCGGGACGACAAGAGACCCAGTACTTC. It specifies CASSVRGLAGRQETQYF. Together with reference TRBV9 and TRBJ2-5, the CDR3 gives the full variable domain: DSGVTQTPKHLITATGQRVTLRCSPRSGDLSVYWYQQSLDQGLQFLIQYYNGEERAKGNILERFSAQQFPDLHSELNLSSLELGDSALYFCASSVRGLAGRQETQYFGPGTRLLVL.

V is TRBV29-1 and J is TRBJ2-7; 7 positions match TRBD1. There are 11 residues in the CDR3. The V gene end was trimmed by 5 bases and the J gene end by 9 bases; junction bases not matched to a gene: 7. Germline assignment: CDR1 SQVTM and CDR2 ANQGSEA. The CDR3 DNA reads as TGCAGCGTTAACAGGGGAGAATGGCAGTACTTC. Translation: CSVNRGEWQYF.